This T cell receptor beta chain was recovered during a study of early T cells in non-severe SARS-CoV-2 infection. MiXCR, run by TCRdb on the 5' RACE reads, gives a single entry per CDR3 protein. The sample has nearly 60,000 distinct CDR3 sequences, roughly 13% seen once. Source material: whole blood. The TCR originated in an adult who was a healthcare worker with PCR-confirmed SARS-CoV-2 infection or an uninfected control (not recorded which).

CDR3 sequence (DNA): TGCAGCGTTGAAAGACAGGGACGCGACGAGCAGTACTTC. Translated: CSVERQGRDEQYF. The chain employs TRBV29-1 and TRBJ2-7; 7 bases map to TRBD1. With V trimmed by 2 bases and J by 5 bases, 6 bases remained unmatched. CDR3 length: 13 residues. Germline V lookup: CDR1 SQVTM, CDR2 ANQGSEA.